What follows describes a single T cell receptor (beta chain). Its target is not known. Healthy bone marrow donors formed the donor group. This CDR3 has 13 amino acids. Germline CDR1 is WNHNN and CDR2 is SYGVQD (reference sequence). V lost 8 bases, J lost 0 bases, and 7 bases lay in between. The data are from a study of cytomegalovirus exposure and HLA in healthy donors. Study results and caveats: Donors were assumed by presence/absence analyses to have roughly uniform sequencing depth.

Vbeta (60) and Jbeta (13) primers were used in the PCR. Repertoires were generated with immunoSEQ multiplex PCR, while TCRdb's copy carries only in-frame clones and drops some. The table includes under 200,000 clones, roughly 73% detected once. The chain employs TRBV10-1 and TRBJ1-4; no reliable D call. The receptor's source is a woman aged 40 to 50 in good health and CMV-seropositive. What was sequenced was PBMCs. The CDR3 DNA sequence: TGCGCCAGCGCTCGGGCAACTAATGAAAAACTGTTTTTT. This gives the protein CASARATNEKLFF.